A single sample gave rise to the 5 T cell receptor beta chains below, sequenced in a study of cytomegalovirus exposure and HLA in healthy donors. With 60 Vbeta and 13 Jbeta primers, the PCR was carried out. Profiled with immunoSEQ multiplex PCR; TCRdb holds only in-frame clones, not every one. The table has about 130,000 clones, roughly 72% seen once. Sequencing was performed on PBMCs. These receptor sequences come from a woman between 45 and 60 years old in good health and CMV-seronegative.

The rearrangement joins TRBV27 to TRBJ2-1; 8 bases fit TRBD2. The V segment lost 8 bases and the J segment 1 base; nucleotides outside the gene matches: 4. Germline-derived CDR1 and CDR2 are MNHEY and SMNVEV (reference sequence). This CDR3 has 14 residues. For the CDR3, the DNA is TGTGCCAGCGGACGGGAGGGGTCCTACAATGAGCAGTTCTTC. This gives the protein CASGREGSYNEQFF.

The chain is built from TRBV7-9 and TRBJ2-2; 9 bases match TRBD1. Germline loops: CDR1 SEHNR, CDR2 FQNEAQ (reference sequence). The ends lost 7 bases at V and 4 bases at J; junction bases unmatched: 4. The CDR3 has 14 amino acids. As DNA, the CDR3 is TGTGCCAGCACCAGACAGGGGGTCACCGGGGAGCTGTTTTTT. Translated, it gives CASTRQGVTGELFF. Drawing the rest from reference TRBV7-9 and TRBJ2-2, the complete variable domain is DTGVSQNPRHKITKRGQNVTFRCDPISEHNRLYWYRQTLGQGPEFLTYFQNEAQLEKSRLLSDRFSAERPKGSFSTLEIQRTEQGDSAMYLCASTRQGVTGELFFGEGSRLTVL.

The chain has TRBV5-4 and TRBJ2-3; 7 positions agree with TRBD2. CDR3 length: 15 residues. With 0 bases clipped from V and 4 bases from J, the junction kept 5 bases outside the gene matches. Looked up from germline, CDR1 is SGHNT and CDR2 is YYREEE (reference sequence). CDR3 DNA sequence: TGTGCCAGCAGCTTGGGGGGGAGCGGGGCAGATACGCAGTATTTT. Translating gives CASSLGGSGADTQYF.

The rearrangement links TRBV11-3 to TRBJ2-2, with D perhaps matching TRBD2 (5 bases). Trimming stripped 5 bases from V and 0 bases from J, with 16 bases between. This CDR3 has 17 amino acids. Germline CDR1 SGHNT, CDR2 YENEEA. The chain's CDR3 is CASSPLRGGSNTGELFF. The CDR3 nucleotides are TGTGCCAGCAGCCCACTCCGTGGAGGATCGAACACCGGGGAGCTGTTTTTT. Supplemented by reference TRBV11-3 and TRBJ2-2, the full variable domain reads EAGVVQSPRYKIIEKKQPVAFWCNPISGHNTLYWYLQNLGQGPELLIRYENEEAVDDSQLPKDRFSAERLKGVDSTLKIQPAELGDSAVYLCASSPLRGGSNTGELFFGEGSRLTVL.

This sequence joins TRBV28 and TRBJ2-1; no clear D gene. The V and J ends lost 4 bases and 1 base respectively, with 5 bases between them. The V gene's germline CDR1 is MDHEN and CDR2 SYDVKM. The CDR3 has 13 residues. The CDR3, as DNA: TGTGCCAGCAGTTCCCTATCCTACAATGAGCAGTTCTTC. It is translated as CASSSLSYNEQFF. The variable domain in full, completed from reference TRBV28 and TRBJ2-1, reads DVKVTQSSRYLVKRTGEKVFLECVQDMDHENMFWYRQDPGLGLRLIYFSYDVKMKEKGDIPEGYSVSREKKERFSLILESASTNQTSMYLCASSSLSYNEQFFGPGTRLTVL.